This T cell receptor (beta chain) was recorded in a study of blood T cell repertoires in COVID-19. About the study: COVID-19 samples, acute and convalescent, were from the United States, Italy and Spain. The analysed material was cDNA or gDNA that came from T cells, B-cell-depleted T cells, or PBMCs.

The CDR3 contains 17 residues. Germline V gene sequence: CDR1 ENHRY, CDR2 SYGVKD. Trimming removed 4 bases from V and 7 bases from J; junction bases left unmatched: 15. Measured with immunoSEQ multiplex PCR; TCRdb has only the in-frame clones, and not every one. The table lists 120,000 to 150,000 clones, roughly 90% of them singletons. Recruited during active infection, patients (from Seattle) were subsequently followed longitudinally. This receptor was identified in a human donor with COVID-19, enrolled during active disease. The donor label of this sample is uncertain. The chain joins TRBV10-3 to TRBJ2-5; 10 bases are a match to TRBD2. Sequencing was performed on peripheral blood. DNA for the CDR3: TGTGCCATCAGTGGCGGGGAGGCTAGCGGGGGCCCGGGGACCCAGTACTTC. Translating it yields CAISGGEASGGPGTQYF.